This is a list of T cell receptor beta chains from one sample in a study of a mutant IDH1 vaccine in newly diagnosed glioma. What these receptors recognize is not known. Repertoires were generated with immunoSEQ multiplex PCR, while TCRdb's copy carries only in-frame clones and drops some. The table records roughly 86,000 clones, 75% to 85% of them present only once. The sequencing used PBMCs, collected from a glioma patient whose treatment included an IDH1 peptide vaccine. The receptors were sampled from a middle-aged man with glioma. Each CDR3 is given with its conserved first and last residue. A D gene is named only where the DNA matches it firmly. Only part of the rows carry a size: once, few, many, or a class if the clone is expanded.

j_call clone_size d_call v_call cdr3_nt cdr3_aa
TRBJ1-1 NA TRBD1 TRBV7-3 TGTGCCAGCAGCGAACAACAGGGGAATCGAGCTTTCTTT CASSEQQGNRAFF
TRBJ2-7 NA NA TRBV30 TGTGCCTGGTCCCTCCTCCGCGGCTACGAGCAGTACTTC CAWSLLRGYEQYF
TRBJ1-1 once TRBD1 TRBV11-2 TGTGCCAGCAGCTTCCAGGGGGCGGACACTGAAGCTTTCTTT CASSFQGADTEAFF
TRBJ2-5 NA NA TRBV30 TGTGCCTGGAGTGGGGGGATAAGCGAGACCCAGTACTTC CAWSGGISETQYF
TRBJ2-6 NA NA TRBV2 TGTGCCAGCAAACTGCCGAGCTCTGGGGCCAACGTCCTGACTTTC CASKLPSSGANVLTF
TRBJ2-3 NA NA TRBV23-1 TGCGCCAGCGCGGAGCCCCCCCCCGTCACAGATACGCAGTATTTT CASAEPPPVTDTQYF
TRBJ2-7 few TRBD2 TRBV5-1 TGCGCCAGCAGCTTAGCTCCGACTAGCGGGGGGGTATCCTACGAGCAGTACTTC CASSLAPTSGGVSYEQYF
TRBJ2-7 NA NA TRBV29-1 TGCAGCGTGGCTAGCTCTGGACCAAACTACGAGCAGTACTTC CSVASSGPNYEQYF
TRBJ1-3 once NA TRBV6-6 TGTGCCAGCAGTTACTCGCCGTTCGGCACCATATATTTT CASSYSPFGTIYF
TRBJ2-3 NA TRBD2 TRBV9 TGTGCCAGCAGCGAGCTCCCGACTAGCCGGTTCACAGATACGCAGTATTTT CASSELPTSRFTDTQYF
TRBJ1-4 NA TRBD1 TRBV6-6 TGTGCCAGCAGTTACGGGACAGGGGCTGAAAAACTGTTTTTT CASSYGTGAEKLFF
TRBJ1-1 NA NA TRBV5-5 TGTGCCAGCAGCTTGCGGGTAGGCCCGAACACTGAAGCTTTCTTT CASSLRVGPNTEAFF
TRBJ1-2 NA TRBD1 TRBV5-1 TGCGCCAGCAGCCTGGTGGGACAGGGCTATGGCTACACCTTC CASSLVGQGYGYTF
TRBJ2-1 few NA TRBV30 TGTGCCTGGAGCGCAGATCCACTGGGCAATGAGCAGTTCTTC CAWSADPLGNEQFF
TRBJ2-7 NA NA TRBV6-5 TGTGCCAGCAGTTACTCGAAATCCGGGCAGCCCTACGAGCAGTACTTC CASSYSKSGQPYEQYF
TRBJ2-7 NA NA TRBV11-1 TGTGCCAGCAGTAGGTCCGGGGCATCCTACGAGCAGTACTTC CASSRSGASYEQYF
TRBJ2-1 NA NA TRBV5-4 TGTGCCAGCAGTTCGGGCCCTCGGAATGAGCAGTTCTTC CASSSGPRNEQFF
TRBJ1-1 NA TRBD1 TRBV10-2 TGCGCCAGCAGCGGGACAGGCACTCGAGCTTTCTTT CASSGTGTRAFF
TRBJ2-1 NA TRBD2 TRBV6-5 TGTGCCAGCAGTATTAGCGGGGAGGAGAATGAGCAGTTCTTC CASSISGEENEQFF
TRBJ2-7 NA TRBD1 TRBV18 TGTGCCAGCTCACCGAGGGGACAGGCGAATAACTACGAGCAGTACTTC CASSPRGQANNYEQYF
TRBJ2-7 NA NA TRBV9 TGTGCCAGCAGCGAGCGGGCAGGGCTGGCCCACGAGCAGTACTTC CASSERAGLAHEQYF
TRBJ2-7 NA TRBD1 TRBV18 TGTGCCAGCTCACCACTGATTGGGACAGGGACCTACGAGCAGTACTTC CASSPLIGTGTYEQYF
TRBJ2-1 NA NA TRBV7-2 TGTGCCAGCAGCACCCTATCGTATGAGCAGTTCTTC CASSTLSYEQFF
TRBJ2-1 NA NA TRBV11-1 TGTGCCAGCAGCTTATCCAGGGTCCACAATGAGCAGTTCTTC CASSLSRVHNEQFF
TRBJ1-1 NA NA TRBV7-6 TGTGCCAGCAGCCCCGGTGGCGGAGGAACTGAAGCTTTCTTT CASSPGGGGTEAFF
TRBJ1-6 NA TRBD1 TRBV19 TGTGCCAGTAGTATCCCTCAACAGGGGTTTTGGTCACCCCTCCACTTT CASSIPQQGFWSPLHF
TRBJ1-4 NA TRBD1 TRBV5-6 TGTGCCAGCAGCTTTATCAGGGGGAATGAAAAACTGTTTTTT CASSFIRGNEKLFF
TRBJ2-3 NA NA TRBV11-1 TGTGCCAGCAGCTTAAGCCCTGGGGCAGATACGCAGTATTTT CASSLSPGADTQYF
TRBJ1-2 NA NA TRBV10-1 TGCGCCAGCAGTCCCGGGGGGAGAAGAGGCTACACCTTC CASSPGGRRGYTF
TRBJ1-2 NA NA TRBV28 TGTGCCAGCAGTTTAGGAGCTAACTATGGCTACACCTTC CASSLGANYGYTF
TRBJ1-5 NA TRBD1 TRBV6-5 TGTGCCAGCAGTACAGGGGGCTTTCAGCCCCAGCATTTT CASSTGGFQPQHF
TRBJ2-7 NA NA TRBV30 TGTGCCTGGAAGTTCGGCACGGCCTACGAGCAGTACTTC CAWKFGTAYEQYF
TRBJ2-2 medium-sized NA TRBV7-6 TGTGCCAGCGCCCCTACTCTCACCGGGGAGCTGTTTTTT CASAPTLTGELFF
TRBJ2-3 NA TRBD2 TRBV7-3 TGTGCCAGCAGCCCTCACAAGACTAGCGGGAGTGTAAGAGATACGCAGTATTTT CASSPHKTSGSVRDTQYF
TRBJ2-2 few NA TRBV13 TGTGCCAGCAGCTTAGGCCGGTTTACCGGGGAGCTGTTTTTT CASSLGRFTGELFF
TRBJ1-1 NA NA TRBV5-1 TGCGCCAGCAGCTTGGCCGTAGGACCGAACACTGAAGCTTTCTTT CASSLAVGPNTEAFF
TRBJ1-6 NA TRBD1 TRBV6-6 TGTGCCAGCAGCCCCCGACAGGGCGGATCACCCCTCCACTTT CASSPRQGGSPLHF
TRBJ2-7 NA NA TRBV4-1 TGCGCCAGCAGCCAAGAATCCAGGGGAACCTACGAGCAGTACTTC CASSQESRGTYEQYF
TRBJ1-5 few NA TRBV30 TGTGCCTGGAGTGTGCAGACGGCGGGCAATCAGCCCCAGCATTTT CAWSVQTAGNQPQHF
TRBJ2-1 NA NA TRBV11-2 TGTGCCAGCAGCTTAGTCGTTTTTCGGAGCTCCTACAATGAGCAGTTCTTC CASSLVVFRSSYNEQFF
TRBJ2-3 NA NA TRBV5-4 TGTGCCAGCAGCAGGCGATGGACGGGGACTAGCACAGATACGCAGTATTTT CASSRRWTGTSTDTQYF
TRBJ2-3 NA NA TRBV5-4 TGTGCCAGCAGCGAAACAGGGACAGATACGCAGTATTTT CASSETGTDTQYF
TRBJ2-7 NA TRBD2 TRBV4-3 TGCGCCAGCAGCCAAGAAACTAGCGGGATCTACGAGCAGTACTTC CASSQETSGIYEQYF
TRBJ2-2 NA NA TRBV7-9 TGTGCCAGCAGCTTAGATCTCGGCGGATTCACCGGGGAGCTGTTTTTT CASSLDLGGFTGELFF
TRBJ2-7 NA NA TRBV5-6 TGTGCCAGCAGCGATACGGGACGGACCCACGAGCAGTACTTC CASSDTGRTHEQYF
TRBJ2-7 NA TRBD2 TRBV7-8 TGTGCCAGCAGCTCCCAAGGGAGGGCGGGCGAGCAGTACTTC CASSSQGRAGEQYF
TRBJ2-2 NA TRBD2 TRBV28 TGTGCCAGCAGTTCTCCAGCGGGAGGAAGGACCGGGGAGCTGTTTTTT CASSSPAGGRTGELFF
TRBJ1-4 NA NA TRBV5-6 TGTGCCAGCAGCTTGCCAGGGGTCGGTAATGAAAAACTGTTTTTT CASSLPGVGNEKLFF
TRBJ2-3 NA TRBD2 TRBV6-5 TGTGCCACCAGGACTAGCGGGAGCGTCACAGATACGCAGTATTTT CATRTSGSVTDTQYF
TRBJ2-3 NA TRBD2 TRBV10-3 TGTGCCATCAGACTAGCGGGAGGAAGAGATACGCAGTATTTT CAIRLAGGRDTQYF
TRBJ2-7 NA TRBD1 TRBV28 TGTGCCAGCAGTAGCCCCGGGACAGGGGACCACGAGCAGTACTTC CASSSPGTGDHEQYF
TRBJ2-7 NA NA TRBV7-9 TGTGCCAGCAGCTTAGAAGGAGGGAAGGGCTACGAGCAGTACTTC CASSLEGGKGYEQYF
TRBJ1-4 many NA TRBV7-2 TGTGCCAGCAGGGACAGCCCCCTGGAAAAACTGTTTTTT CASRDSPLEKLFF
TRBJ2-3 once NA TRBV2 TGTGCCAGCAGTGGGAGAGTTGGGGGGGCTCGAACAGATACGCAGTATTTT CASSGRVGGARTDTQYF
TRBJ2-2 few NA TRBV15 TGTGCCACCGAGGCGGTCGGGGAGCTGTTTTTT CATEAVGELFF
TRBJ2-1 NA NA TRBV4-3 TGCGCCAGCAGCTGGCGGGGACGAGCCAATGAGCAGTTCTTC CASSWRGRANEQFF
TRBJ1-3 NA TRBD1 TRBV7-8 TGTGCCAGCAGCTTCAGGGGGAACGGAAACACCATATATTTT CASSFRGNGNTIYF